This T cell receptor (beta chain) is drawn from a study of identifying expanded T cells in peripheral blood. Whole-study results and caveats: Variance in clone template counts between approximately two-week samples significantly increased with total template count across all healthy donors. About 1.2 clones differed between technical replicates, versus roughly 17 and 20 over time.

Concerning this clone: What it recognizes is unknown.

Profiled with immunoSEQ multiplex PCR; TCRdb holds only in-frame clones, not every one. This table has 70,000 to 100,000 clones, almost 90% appearing once. No infections or other immune events were documented during collection. Germline V gene data show CDR1 as SGHAT and CDR2 as FQNNGV. The V end lost 5 bases, the J end lost 11 bases, and 10 bases lay between the germline ends. This CDR3 contains 10 residues. The source material was blood. This receptor was identified in a person aged 18 to 75 in good health. The rearrangement joins TRBV11-2 to TRBJ2-7; TRBD1 is a possible D gene (5 bases). The CDR3 loop reads CASSGAIEYF. The DNA of the CDR3 is TGTGCCAGCAGCGGGGCAATCGAGTACTTC.